This T cell receptor (beta chain) stems from a study of blood T cell repertoires in COVID-19. Clinical history reported by participants formed the basis on which cohorts were assigned. Sequencing used immunoSEQ multiplex PCR; TCRdb keeps in-frame clones, though not all of them. The sample lists 200,000 to 250,000 clones, just under 85% occurring once. V lost 0 bases, J lost 8 bases, and 7 bases lay in between. Per germline, CDR1 LGHNA and CDR2 YSLEER. This CDR3 has 13 amino acids. The TCR comes from a man in his forties who had recovered from COVID-19. The source material was PBMCs or T cells enriched from blood (not recorded which). The V call is TRBV4-3, the J call TRBJ1-4; D unresolved. CDR3 protein: CASSQERREKLFF. The CDR3 DNA follows: TGCGCCAGCAGCCAAGAGAGGAGGGAAAAACTGTTTTTT.